This T cell receptor (beta chain) was sequenced during a study of shared clonotypes between healthy human individuals. Researchers drew on some 97 million PBMCs for genomic DNA from unsorted samples. Profiling relied on immunoSEQ multiplex PCR, and the TCRdb table lists in-frame clones only, not all of them. The sample includes about 470,000 clones, roughly 77% of them seen just once. Trimming pared 3 bases from V and 7 bases from J, leaving 12 bases between. The CDR3 loop spans 13 amino acids. Germline-derived CDR1 and CDR2 are SQVTM and ANQGSEA. The clonotype originates from a woman aged 35 to 49 in good health. Some clones in this sample may be carry-over from other donors' samples. The J gene is TRBJ2-2, the V gene TRBV29-1; D is possibly TRBD2 (6 bases). The sample consisted of PBMCs. The CDR3 reads CSVDFTGVGELFF. CDR3 bases: TGCAGCGTTGATTTTACGGGAGTCGGGGAGCTGTTTTTT.